This T cell receptor beta chain was profiled in a study of cytotoxic CD8 clonotypes in ibrutinib-treated CLL. Overall study findings and caveats: Higher circulating CD8+ T-cell counts strongly accompanied higher baseline clonality, above age-matched healthy donors. Clonality rose at ibrutinib response and fell back toward baseline at progression.

With regard to this clone: What it recognizes is unknown.

Investigators sought sequencing depths of between 1 in 200,000 and 1 in 1 million T cells. TCRdb keeps only in-frame clones here, not all; method: immunoSEQ multiplex PCR. The sample lists 200,000 or so clones, 79% occurring once. This sample comprised PBMCs, obtained after 12 months of ibrutinib treatment. The sequence was collected from a human donor with chronic lymphocytic leukemia.

The CDR3 is CASHHATRQYF. DNA for the CDR3: TGTGCCAGCCATCACGCGACTCGGCAGTACTTC. V gene TRBV25-1 combines with J gene TRBJ2-7; D uncertain. This CDR3 has 11 residues. Trimming took 8 bases from V and 9 from J, leaving 14 bases between them. Germline loops: CDR1 MGHDK, CDR2 SYGVNS.